This entry describes one T cell receptor beta chain. The method was immunoSEQ multiplex PCR; TCRdb's version includes in-frame clones alone and lacks a portion of them. Of about 67,000 clones detected, approximately 87% appear once; the ten largest clones hold under 9.5%. The germline V and J ends were trimmed by 6 bases and 4 bases, with 12 bases remaining between them. CDR3 length equals 14 residues. Germline CDR1 is ENHRY and CDR2 is SYGVKD. The data belong to a study of blood T cell repertoires in COVID-19. Sequencing input: peripheral blood. The source of this sequence is a man aged 50 or older with active COVID-19. This chain joins TRBV10-3 and TRBJ1-4, with a possible D match to TRBD1 (5 bases). Here the CDR3 reads CAIRGQGDNEKLFF. For the CDR3, the DNA is TGTGCCATCAGAGGACAAGGGGATAATGAAAAACTGTTTTTT.